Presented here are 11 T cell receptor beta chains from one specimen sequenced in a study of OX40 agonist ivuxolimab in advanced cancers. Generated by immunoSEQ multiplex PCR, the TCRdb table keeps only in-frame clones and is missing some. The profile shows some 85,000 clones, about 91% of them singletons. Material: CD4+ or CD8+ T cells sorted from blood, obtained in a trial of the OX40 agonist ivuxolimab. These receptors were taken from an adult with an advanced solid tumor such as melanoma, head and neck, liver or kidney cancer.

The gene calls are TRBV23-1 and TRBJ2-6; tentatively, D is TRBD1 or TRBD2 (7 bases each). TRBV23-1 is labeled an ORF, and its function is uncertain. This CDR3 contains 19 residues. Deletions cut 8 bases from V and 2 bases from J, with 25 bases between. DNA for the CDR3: TGCGCCAGCGGACCAGGGAGGGACAGTGAAGGAACTGGGGCCAACGTCCTGACTTTC. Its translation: CASGPGRDSEGTGANVLTF.

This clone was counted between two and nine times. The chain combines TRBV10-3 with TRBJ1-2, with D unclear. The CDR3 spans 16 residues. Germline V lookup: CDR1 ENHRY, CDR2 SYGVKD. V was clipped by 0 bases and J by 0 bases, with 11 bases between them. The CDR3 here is CAISESMYSTNYGYTF. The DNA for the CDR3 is TGTGCCATCAGTGAGTCGATGTACAGCACTAACTATGGCTACACCTTC.

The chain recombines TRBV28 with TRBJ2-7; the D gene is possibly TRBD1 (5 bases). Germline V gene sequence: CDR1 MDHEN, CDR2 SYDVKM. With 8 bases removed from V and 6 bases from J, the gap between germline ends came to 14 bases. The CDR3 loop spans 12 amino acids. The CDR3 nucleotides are TGTGCCAGCGGATATAGTAGGGGCGAGCAGTACTTC. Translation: CASGYSRGEQYF.

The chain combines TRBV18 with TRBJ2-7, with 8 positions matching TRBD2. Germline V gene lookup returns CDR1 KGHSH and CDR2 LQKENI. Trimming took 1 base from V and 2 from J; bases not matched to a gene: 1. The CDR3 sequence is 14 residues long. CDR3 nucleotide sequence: TGTGCCAGCTCACCACTAGCGGGGACCTACGAGCAGTACTTC. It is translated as CASSPLAGTYEQYF.

The CDR3 nucleotides read TGTGCCAGCAGCTTAGGACAGGGGGCGCTTGACGAGCAGTACTTC. Residues: CASSLGQGALDEQYF. V usage is TRBV7-8 and J usage is TRBJ2-7; 10 bases are shared with TRBD1. V lost 1 base to trimming and J lost 5 bases; unmatched junction nucleotides: 5. The CDR3 extends over 15 amino acids. Germline values: CDR1 SGHVS, CDR2 FQNEAQ.

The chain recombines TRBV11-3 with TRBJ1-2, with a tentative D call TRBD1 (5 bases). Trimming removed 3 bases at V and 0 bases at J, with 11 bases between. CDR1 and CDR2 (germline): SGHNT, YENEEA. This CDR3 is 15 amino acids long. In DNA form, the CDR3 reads TGTGCCAGCAGCTTTGACAGACTGGCTAACTATGGCTACACCTTC. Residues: CASSFDRLANYGYTF.

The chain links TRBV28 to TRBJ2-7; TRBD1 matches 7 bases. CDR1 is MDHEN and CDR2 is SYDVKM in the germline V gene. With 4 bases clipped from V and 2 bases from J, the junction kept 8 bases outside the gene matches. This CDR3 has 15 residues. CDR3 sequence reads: CASSWGYQGAYEQYF. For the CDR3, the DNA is TGTGCCAGCAGTTGGGGCTACCAGGGGGCCTACGAGCAGTACTTC.

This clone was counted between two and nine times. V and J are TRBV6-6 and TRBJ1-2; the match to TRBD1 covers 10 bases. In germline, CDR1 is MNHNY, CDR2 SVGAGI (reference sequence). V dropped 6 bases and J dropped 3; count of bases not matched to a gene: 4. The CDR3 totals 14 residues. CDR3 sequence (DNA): TGTGCCAGCAGCCCTGGGACAGGGGACTATGGCTACACCTTC. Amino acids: CASSPGTGDYGYTF.

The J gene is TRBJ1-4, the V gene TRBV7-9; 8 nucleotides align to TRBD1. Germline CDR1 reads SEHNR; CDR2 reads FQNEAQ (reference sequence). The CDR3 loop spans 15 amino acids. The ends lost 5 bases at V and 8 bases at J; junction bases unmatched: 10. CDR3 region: CASSLTQGAGEKLFF. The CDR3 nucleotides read TGTGCCAGCAGCCTCACTCAGGGGGCGGGAGAAAAACTGTTTTTT.

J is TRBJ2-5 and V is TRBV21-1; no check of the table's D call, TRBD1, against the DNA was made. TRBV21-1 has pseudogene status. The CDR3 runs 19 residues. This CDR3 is CASSATNGRGQGVQETQYF. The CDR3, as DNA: TGTGCCAGCAGCGCTACGAACGGGAGAGGACAGGGGGTTCAAGAGACCCAGTACTTC.

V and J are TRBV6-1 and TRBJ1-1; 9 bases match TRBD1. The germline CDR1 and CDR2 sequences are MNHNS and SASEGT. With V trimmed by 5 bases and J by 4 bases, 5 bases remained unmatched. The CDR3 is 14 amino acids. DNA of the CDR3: TGTGCCAGCAGTTTCGGACAGGGGAGCACTGAAGCTTTCTTT. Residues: CASSFGQGSTEAFF.